These 18 T cell receptor beta chains originate from one sample sequenced in a study of blood T cell repertoires in COVID-19. Method: immunoSEQ multiplex PCR; TCRdb's copy keeps in-frame clones and lacks some. The table lists approximately 340,000 clones, 83% of them singletons. The sequencing input was peripheral blood. The receptors stem from a man aged 25 to 45 with active or convalescent COVID-19.

The rearrangement joins TRBV4-1 to TRBJ1-1, with 9 nucleotides matching TRBD1. V trimming: 6 bases; J trimming: 5 bases; junction bases outside the gene matches: 7. The germline gives CDR1 MGHRA, CDR2 YSYEKL. The CDR3 is 14 residues long. CDR3 sequence reads: CASRAQGARTEAFF. The CDR3 DNA is TGCGCCAGCAGAGCACAGGGGGCTCGTACTGAAGCTTTCTTT.

The chain couples TRBV11-1 to TRBJ2-3; 10 bases fit TRBD2. Germline CDR1 SGHAT, CDR2 FQDESV (reference sequence). V shed 5 bases, J shed 1 base, and the junction held 3 bases outside the gene matches. The CDR3 is 15 amino acids. The CDR3 here is CASSRTSGGTDTQYF. Here the CDR3 DNA reads TGTGCCAGCAGCCGAACTAGCGGGGGCACAGATACGCAGTATTTT.

The rearrangement links TRBV21-1 to TRBJ1-2; the table gives TRBD1 as D, unverified against the DNA. TRBV21-1 is listed as a pseudogene. The CDR3 totals 15 residues. Here the CDR3 reads CASSKYPQDLYGYTF. CDR3 DNA: TGTGCCAGCAGCAAATACCCACAGGACCTCTATGGCTACACCTTC.

V is TRBV4-2 and J is TRBJ2-1; D ambiguous. Germline CDR1 LGHNA, CDR2 YNFKEQ. This CDR3 has 14 residues. V was clipped by 0 bases and J by 4 bases, with 7 bases between them. CDR3 in DNA: TGTGCCAGCAGCCAAGATCTAAGTTACAATGAGCAGTTCTTC. Its translation is CASSQDLSYNEQFF.

V usage is TRBV7-9 and J usage is TRBJ1-2, with D uncertain. Trimming took off 2 bases at V and 4 bases at J, with 8 bases between the two ends. Germline CDR1 is SEHNR and CDR2 is FQNEAQ (reference sequence). There are 13 residues in the CDR3. The CDR3 protein is CASSLLQLYGYTF. CDR3 DNA: TGTGCCAGCAGCTTATTACAGCTCTATGGCTACACCTTC.

The chain employs TRBV6-5 and TRBJ1-2; 9 bases line up with TRBD1. The CDR3 loop spans 15 amino acids. Per germline, CDR1 MNHEY and CDR2 SVGAGI. J gave up 4 bases and V 7 bases, and 10 bases lay outside the gene matches. CDR3 bases: TGTGCCAGCAAGACACAGGGGGCGCTGGGCTATGGCTACACCTTC. Encoded protein: CASKTQGALGYGYTF.

The chain has TRBV18 and TRBJ1-1, with D perhaps matching TRBD1 (6 bases). This CDR3 is built from 14 residues. V lost 7 bases to trimming and J lost 7 bases, with 19 bases between them. The germline V gene has CDR1 KGHSH and CDR2 LQKENI. The CDR3, as DNA: TGTGCCAGCTTAAAAGGGGCAGGGGAGTTTGAAGCTTTCTTT. Its translation is CASLKGAGEFEAFF.

This sequence joins TRBV14 and TRBJ2-7; D is ambiguous. The germline V and J ends were trimmed by 1 base and 7 bases, with 8 bases remaining between them. This CDR3 spans 12 amino acids. Germline V CDR1 and CDR2: SGHDN, FVKESK. As DNA, the CDR3 is TGTGCCAGCAGCCAAGCACGGCGGGAGCAGTACTTC. It specifies CASSQARREQYF. The full variable domain, its missing parts supplied by reference TRBV14 and TRBJ2-7, is EAGVTQFPSHSVIEKGQTVTLRCDPISGHDNLYWYRRVMGKEIKFLLHFVKESKQDESGMPNNRFLAERTGGTYSTLKVQPAELEDSGVYFCASSQARREQYFGPGTRLTVT.

This clone has only one observation. CDR3 coding DNA: TGTGCCAGCAGGGACGGGACAGGGGGTCCGACCGGGGAGCTGTTTTTT. This sequence encodes CASRDGTGGPTGELFF. The chain recombines TRBV7-9 with TRBJ2-2; TRBD1 matches 11 bases. CDR3 size: 16 residues. Germline CDR1 is SEHNR and CDR2 is FQNEAQ (reference sequence). V lost 6 bases and J lost 5; bases outside the gene matches: 8.

This chain connects TRBV27 to TRBJ1-1, with D maybe TRBD1 (6 bases). The germline V and J ends were trimmed by 5 bases and 2 bases, with 9 bases remaining between them. The CDR3 spans 13 residues. CDR1 is MNHEY and CDR2 is SMNVEV in the germline V gene (reference sequence). CDR3: CASSRGINTEAFF. CDR3 bases: TGTGCCAGCAGTAGGGGGATTAACACTGAAGCTTTCTTT.

The rearrangement joins TRBV3-1 (or the pseudogene TRBV3-2) to TRBJ1-2; D unresolved. This CDR3 is built from 13 residues. The germline V gene has CDR1 LGHDT and CDR2 YNNKEL (reference sequence). Trimming shortened V by 0 bases and J by 8 bases, and 10 bases separated the two germline ends. CDR3 bases: TGTGCCAGCAGCCAAGACGTAGCGGGAGGCTACACCTTC. Translated: CASSQDVAGGYTF.

The chain couples TRBV18 to TRBJ1-2; D might be TRBD1 (5 bases). The germline V gene has CDR1 KGHSH and CDR2 LQKENI. Trimming took off 0 bases at V and 3 bases at J, with 14 bases between the two ends. The length of the CDR3 is 16 residues. CDR3 DNA sequence: TGTGCCAGCTCACCACCCTCCAGGGCTCGCGACTATGGCTACACCTTC. This codes for CASSPPSRARDYGYTF.

The V call is TRBV28, the J call TRBJ1-5; a weak D match, TRBD1 (5 bases). Trimming took off 3 bases at V and 7 bases at J, with 22 bases between the two ends. The CDR3 covers 17 residues. Looked up from germline, CDR1 is MDHEN and CDR2 is SYDVKM. The CDR3 sequence: CASSFGPPNGAGQPQHF. DNA for the CDR3: TGTGCCAGCAGTTTTGGCCCCCCCAATGGGGCGGGGCAGCCCCAGCATTTT.

The table lists this clone with a few counts. The J gene is TRBJ2-3, the V gene TRBV4-2, with 9 positions matching TRBD2. With 1 base clipped from V and 8 bases from J, the junction kept 13 bases outside the gene matches. Germline assignment: CDR1 LGHNA and CDR2 YNFKEQ. The CDR3 has 17 residues. CDR3 sequence reads: CASSQGLAVFGGSTQYF. The DNA for the CDR3 is TGTGCCAGCAGCCAAGGACTAGCGGTCTTCGGGGGTAGTACGCAGTATTTT.

This chain connects TRBV3-1 (or the pseudogene TRBV3-2) to TRBJ1-6; a possible D gene is TRBD1 (6 bases). The germline V gene encodes CDR1 LGHDT and CDR2 YNNKEL (reference sequence). Trimming stripped 4 bases from V and 9 bases from J, with 13 bases between. This CDR3 has 14 amino acids. The CDR3 nucleotides are TGTGCCAGCAGCCTTGGAGGGGGGGCTTCACCCCTCCACTTT. The encoded protein is CASSLGGGASPLHF.

This chain connects TRBV6-2 or TRBV6-3 to TRBJ1-5, with D possibly being TRBD1 (5 bases). The CDR3 totals 13 residues. V lost 6 bases and J 3 bases, leaving 9 bases between the germline ends. Germline V gene lookup returns CDR1 MNHEY and CDR2 SVGEGT. The CDR3, as DNA: TGTGCCAGCAGCAGACAGCACAATCAGCCCCAGCATTTT. Protein sequence: CASSRQHNQPQHF.

The chain combines TRBV6-6 with TRBJ1-2; tentatively, D is TRBD1 (6 bases). Germline assignment: CDR1 MNHNY and CDR2 SVGAGI (reference sequence). This CDR3 contains 14 residues. Between the trimmed V and J ends, which lost 4 bases and 6 bases, there was a span of 15 bases. The CDR3 loop reads CASSFPDRSNGYTF. The CDR3 DNA reads TGTGCCAGCAGTTTTCCCGACAGGAGCAATGGCTACACCTTC.

J is TRBJ2-1 and V is TRBV6-6; D not certain. With 0 bases removed from V and 2 bases from J, the gap between germline ends came to 8 bases. CDR1 is MNHNY, CDR2 SVGAGI, per germline (reference sequence). This CDR3 has 15 amino acids. The CDR3 region has the DNA TGTGCCAGCAGTTACTCCCGGGTACCCTACAATGAGCAGTTCTTC. It codes for CASSYSRVPYNEQFF.